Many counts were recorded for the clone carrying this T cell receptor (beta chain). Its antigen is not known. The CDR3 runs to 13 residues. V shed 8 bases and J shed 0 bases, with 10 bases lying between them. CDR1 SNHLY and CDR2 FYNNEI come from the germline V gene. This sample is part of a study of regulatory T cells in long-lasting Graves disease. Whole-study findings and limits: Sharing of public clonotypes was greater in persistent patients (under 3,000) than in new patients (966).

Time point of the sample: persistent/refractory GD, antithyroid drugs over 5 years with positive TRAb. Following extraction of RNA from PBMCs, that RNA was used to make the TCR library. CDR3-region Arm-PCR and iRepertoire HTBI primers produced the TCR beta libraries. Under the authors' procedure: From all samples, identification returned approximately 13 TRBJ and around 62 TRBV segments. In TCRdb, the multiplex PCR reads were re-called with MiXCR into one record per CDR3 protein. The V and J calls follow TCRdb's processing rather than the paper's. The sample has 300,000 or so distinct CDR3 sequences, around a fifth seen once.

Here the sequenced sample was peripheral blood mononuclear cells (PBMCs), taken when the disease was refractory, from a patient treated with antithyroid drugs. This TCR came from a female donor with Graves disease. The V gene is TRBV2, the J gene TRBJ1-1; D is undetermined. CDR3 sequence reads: CASDGSMNTEAFF. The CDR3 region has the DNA TGTGCCAGCGACGGATCCATGAACACTGAAGCTTTCTTT.